These 16 T cell receptor beta chains share one sample of origin, sequenced in a study of blood T cells in healthy people across ages. Using a J-beta primer mix together with a sample-barcoded 5' primer, a second PCR was run for about 7 to 12 cycles. TCRdb ran MiXCR on the 5' RACE reads and lists one entry per CDR3 protein. The table records about 580,000 distinct CDR3 sequences, less than 60% of them present only once. Sequenced material: blood. Receptors originate from a man older than 75 in good health.

V and J are TRBV6-2 or TRBV6-3 and TRBJ2-1; TRBD1 matches at 10 bases. Germline CDR1 is MNHEY and CDR2 is SVGEGT. The CDR3 sequence is 15 residues long. J was trimmed by 3 bases and V by 7 bases; bases with no gene match: 6. CDR3 coding DNA: TGTGCCAGCACCGATGGGACAGGGGTCTACAATGAGCAGTTCTTC. It specifies CASTDGTGVYNEQFF.

The V call is TRBV29-1, the J call TRBJ1-1; D is undetermined. Germline CDR1 SQVTM, CDR2 ANQGSEA. V shed 7 bases and J shed 6 bases, with 15 bases lying between them. The CDR3 totals 12 residues. The CDR3 protein is CSGTAPTSEAFF. CDR3 DNA: TGCAGCGGTACAGCACCAACATCTGAAGCTTTCTTT.

This rearrangement joins TRBV7-9 to TRBJ2-1; D possibly corresponds to TRBD2 (5 bases). CDR3 length: 15 residues. Trimming stripped 8 bases from V and 7 bases from J, with 21 bases between. Per germline, CDR1 SEHNR and CDR2 FQNEAQ (reference sequence). CDR3: CASLRGANSGNEQFF. The CDR3 DNA reads as TGTGCCAGCCTAAGAGGTGCGAACAGCGGAAATGAGCAGTTCTTC.

V is TRBV27 and J is TRBJ2-1, with TRBD2 matching 12 bases. V trimming: 2 bases; J trimming: 1 base; junction bases outside the gene matches: 3. This CDR3 is 17 amino acids long. Per germline, CDR1 MNHEY and CDR2 SMNVEV (reference sequence). For the CDR3, the DNA is TGTGCCAGCAGTTTACGACTAGCGGGGGTGTCCTACAATGAGCAGTTCTTC. The encoded protein is CASSLRLAGVSYNEQFF.

This clonotype was recorded only once. CDR3 amino acids: CASSQVSGEYNEQFF. The CDR3 nucleotides read TGTGCCAGCAGCCAAGTTTCGGGAGAATACAATGAGCAGTTCTTC. The V call is TRBV3-1, the J call TRBJ2-1, with D tentatively TRBD2 (6 bases). V was pared by 1 base and J by 4 bases, with 11 bases between. The CDR3 contains 15 residues. The germline gives CDR1 LGHDT, CDR2 YNNKEL (reference sequence).

This clonotype was seen once. A clone one base away is much larger, so this may be a read error. The chain is built from TRBV20-1 and TRBJ2-3, with 10 bases matching TRBD2. V lost 0 bases and J lost 5; bases outside the gene matches: 5. The CDR3 length is 15 residues. From germline, CDR1 is DFQATT and CDR2 SNEGSKA (reference sequence). CDR3 in amino acids: CSARDASGGIDTQYF. In DNA, the CDR3 is TGCAGTGCTAGAGACGCTAGCGGGGGCATAGATACGCAGTATTTT.

In its sample, this clonotype was seen a few times. V gene TRBV20-1 combines with J gene TRBJ1-6; D might be TRBD1 (6 bases). V gave up 4 bases and J gave up 8 bases, with 18 bases separating them. Germline V lookup: CDR1 DFQATT, CDR2 SNEGSKA (reference sequence). The CDR3 runs 15 residues. In DNA form, the CDR3 reads TGCAGTGCTAAAGGGGGAGGAGGGTTTCATTCACCCCTCCACTTT. Its translation is CSAKGGGGFHSPLHF.

V usage is TRBV29-1 and J usage is TRBJ2-1; no clear D gene. CDR1 is SQVTM and CDR2 is ANQGSEA in the germline V gene. V was clipped by 6 bases and J by 8 bases, with 23 bases between them. The length of the CDR3 is 15 residues. The CDR3 here is CSVVGATPYIDEQFF. The CDR3 region has the DNA TGCAGCGTGGTCGGAGCGACCCCTTATATCGATGAGCAGTTCTTC.

This clonotype was counted a few times. V is TRBV10-3 and J is TRBJ2-7; TRBD2 matches 9 bases. V lost 6 bases to trimming and J lost 6 bases; unmatched junction nucleotides: 6. From germline, CDR1 is ENHRY and CDR2 SYGVKD. The CDR3 loop spans 13 amino acids. CDR3 bases: TGTGCCATCAGCGTAGCGGGAGATGGCGAGCAGTACTTC. It specifies CAISVAGDGEQYF.

This chain uses TRBV27 with TRBJ2-3, with D unresolved. V shed 2 bases and J shed 1 base, with 13 bases lying between them. Germline V gene data show CDR1 as MNHEY and CDR2 as SMNVEV (reference sequence). This CDR3 is 16 amino acids long. CDR3 nucleotide sequence: TGTGCCAGCAGTTTACGCCCGAACGGGCGCACAGATACGCAGTATTTT. Protein: CASSLRPNGRTDTQYF.

The V call is TRBV6-2 or TRBV6-3, the J call TRBJ2-3, with TRBD1 as a possible D gene (5 bases). Germline V lookup: CDR1 MNHEY, CDR2 SVGEGT. This CDR3 is built from 15 residues. V was shortened by 5 bases and J by 0 bases, with 12 bases between the two germline ends. The chain's CDR3 is CASSLGDPSTDTQYF. Here the CDR3 DNA reads TGTGCCAGCAGTCTAGGGGATCCTAGCACAGATACGCAGTATTTT.

This clonotype was found once. The gene calls are TRBV7-3 and TRBJ2-1; 7 bases map to TRBD1. Germline CDR1 reads SGHTA; CDR2 reads FQGTGA. V lost 4 bases to trimming and J lost 10 bases; unmatched junction nucleotides: 16. CDR3 length equals 16 residues. Written as DNA, the CDR3 is TGTGCCAGCAGCTCAACCGGGACACAGGGGTCCGGGGAGCAGTTCTTC. It encodes CASSSTGTQGSGEQFF.

This chain connects TRBV4-2 to TRBJ1-5, with TRBD1 as a possible D gene (6 bases). V was shortened by 4 bases and J by 0 bases, with 10 bases between the two germline ends. The CDR3 covers 15 residues. Germline-derived CDR1 and CDR2 are LGHNA and YNFKEQ. CDR3 residues: CASSRRQDSNQPQHF. CDR3 DNA: TGTGCCAGCAGCCGGAGACAGGATAGCAATCAGCCCCAGCATTTT.

As regards this clonotype: Its ends do not fully match the called genes, so a read error is possible. The chain couples TRBV7-2 to TRBJ2-3; tentative D call: TRBD1 (6 bases). CDR1 SGHTA and CDR2 FQGNSA come from the germline V gene. The length of the CDR3 is 13 residues. The CDR3 DNA reads TGTGCCAGCAGCATAGCCACCAGGGGTACGCAGTATTTT. Its protein is CASSIATRGTQYF. The whole variable domain, filled in from reference TRBV7-2 and TRBJ2-3, reads GAGVSQSPSNKVTEKGKDVELRCDPISGHTALYWYRQSLGQGLEFLIYFQGNSAPDKSGLPSDRFSAERTGGSVSTLTIQRTQQEDSAVYLCASSIATRGTQYFGPGTRLTVL.

In the case of this clonotype: One end of the junction does not line up with germline, which may come from a read error. The chain has TRBV12-3 or TRBV12-4 and TRBJ1-5; 11 positions match TRBD1. This CDR3 is built from 16 residues. CDR3 bases: TGTGCCAGTAGTTCTCGGTTGGGACAGGGGGTTCAGCCCCAGCATTTT. It yields the protein CASSSRLGQGVQPQHF.

On this clonotype itself: With a much larger clone just one base away, this may be a read error. The CDR3 here is CASSLLGTSRFDEQYF. The CDR3 DNA sequence: TGTGCCAGCAGCTTATTGGGGACTAGCAGGTTTGATGAGCAGTACTTC. This chain uses TRBV7-2 with TRBJ2-5; TRBD2 agrees at 9 bases. The CDR3 runs 16 residues. V trimming: 2 bases; J trimming: 11 bases; junction bases outside the gene matches: 15. Germline V CDR1 and CDR2: SGHTA, FQGNSA.